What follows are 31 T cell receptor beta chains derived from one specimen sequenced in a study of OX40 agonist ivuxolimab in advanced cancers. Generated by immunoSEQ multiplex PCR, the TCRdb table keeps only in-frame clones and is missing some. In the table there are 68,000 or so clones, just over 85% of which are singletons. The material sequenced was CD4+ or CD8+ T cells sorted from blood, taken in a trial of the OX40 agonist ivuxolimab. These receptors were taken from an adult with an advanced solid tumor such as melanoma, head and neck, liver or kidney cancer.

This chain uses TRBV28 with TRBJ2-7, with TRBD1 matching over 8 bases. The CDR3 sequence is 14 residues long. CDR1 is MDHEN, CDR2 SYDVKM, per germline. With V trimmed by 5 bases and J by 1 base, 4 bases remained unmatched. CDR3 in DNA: TGTGCCAGCAGTCTCCGGGACAGGTCCTACGAGCAGTACTTC. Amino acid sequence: CASSLRDRSYEQYF.

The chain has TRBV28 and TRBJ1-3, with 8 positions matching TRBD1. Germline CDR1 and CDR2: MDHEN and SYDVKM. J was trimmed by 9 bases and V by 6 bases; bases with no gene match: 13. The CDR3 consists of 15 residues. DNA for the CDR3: TGTGCCAGCAGGACCCCACTGGGACAGGAGATCACCATATATTTT. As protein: CASRTPLGQEITIYF.

CDR3 nucleotides: TGTGCCAGCAGCCCGACTAGCGGGGGGTACAATGAGCAGTTCTTC. As protein: CASSPTSGGYNEQFF. The chain is built from TRBV7-2 and TRBJ2-1; TRBD2 aligns across 13 bases. The CDR3 contains 15 residues. Germline V gene lookup returns CDR1 SGHTA and CDR2 FQGNSA. The junction had 2 bases not matched to a gene; V was cut back by 5 bases and J by 4 bases.

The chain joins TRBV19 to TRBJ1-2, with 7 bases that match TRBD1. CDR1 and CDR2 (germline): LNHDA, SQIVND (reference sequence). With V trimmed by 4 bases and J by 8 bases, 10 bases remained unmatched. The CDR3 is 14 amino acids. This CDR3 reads CASSTRTGAGGYTF. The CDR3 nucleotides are TGTGCCAGTAGTACTCGAACAGGGGCCGGCGGCTACACCTTC.

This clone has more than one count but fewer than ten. The CDR3 spells CASSYSEDSNQPQHF. The DNA for the CDR3 is TGTGCCAGCAGTTACTCGGAGGATAGCAATCAGCCCCAGCATTTT. The rearrangement uses TRBV6-6 and TRBJ1-5; D gene ambiguous. With 0 bases removed from V and 0 bases from J, the gap between germline ends came to 6 bases. CDR1 is MNHNY and CDR2 is SVGAGI in the germline V gene (reference sequence). The CDR3 is 15 residues long.

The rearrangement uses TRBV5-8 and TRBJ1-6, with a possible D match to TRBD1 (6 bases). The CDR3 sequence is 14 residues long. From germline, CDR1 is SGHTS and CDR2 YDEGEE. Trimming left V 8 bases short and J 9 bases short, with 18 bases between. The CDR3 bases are TGTGCCAGTCAGGGGCCCGGACGGATTTCACCCCTCCACTTT. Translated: CASQGPGRISPLHF.

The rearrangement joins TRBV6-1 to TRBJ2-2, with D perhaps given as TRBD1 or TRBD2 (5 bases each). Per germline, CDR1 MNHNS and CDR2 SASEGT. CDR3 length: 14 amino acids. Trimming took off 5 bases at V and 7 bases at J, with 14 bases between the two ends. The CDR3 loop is CASSRQIGGGELFF. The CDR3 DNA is TGTGCCAGCAGTCGTCAAATTGGGGGCGGGGAGCTGTTTTTT.

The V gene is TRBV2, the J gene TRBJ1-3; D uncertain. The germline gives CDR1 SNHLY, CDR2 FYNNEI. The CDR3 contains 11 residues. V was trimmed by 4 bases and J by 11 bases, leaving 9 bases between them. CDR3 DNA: TGTGCCAGCAGTGTACTTCTGCCCATATATTTT. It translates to CASSVLLPIYF.

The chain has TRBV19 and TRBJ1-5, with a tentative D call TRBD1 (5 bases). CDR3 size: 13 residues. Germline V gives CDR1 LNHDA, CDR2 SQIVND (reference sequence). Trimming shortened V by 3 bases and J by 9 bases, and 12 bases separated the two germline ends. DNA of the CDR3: TGTGCCAGTAGTATTGACTGGGGCGGGCCCCAGCATTTT. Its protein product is CASSIDWGGPQHF.

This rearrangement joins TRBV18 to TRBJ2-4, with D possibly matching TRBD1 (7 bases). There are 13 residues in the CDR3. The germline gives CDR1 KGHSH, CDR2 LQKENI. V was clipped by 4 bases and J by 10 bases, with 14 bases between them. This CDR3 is CASSQDREVIQYF. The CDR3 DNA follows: TGTGCCAGCTCACAAGACAGGGAGGTTATTCAGTACTTC.

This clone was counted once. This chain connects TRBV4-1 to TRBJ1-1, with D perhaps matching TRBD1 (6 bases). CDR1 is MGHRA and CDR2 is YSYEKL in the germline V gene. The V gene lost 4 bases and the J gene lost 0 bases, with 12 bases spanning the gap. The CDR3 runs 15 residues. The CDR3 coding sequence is TGCGCCAGCAGCCTACAGGGAGGGTTGAACACTGAAGCTTTCTTT. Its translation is CASSLQGGLNTEAFF.

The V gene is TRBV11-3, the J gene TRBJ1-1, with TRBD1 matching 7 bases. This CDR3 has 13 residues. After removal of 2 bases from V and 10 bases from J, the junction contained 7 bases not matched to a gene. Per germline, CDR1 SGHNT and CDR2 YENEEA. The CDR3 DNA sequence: TGTGCCAGCAGCTTATTGGGCAGGGGGTCAGCTTTCTTT. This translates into CASSLLGRGSAFF.

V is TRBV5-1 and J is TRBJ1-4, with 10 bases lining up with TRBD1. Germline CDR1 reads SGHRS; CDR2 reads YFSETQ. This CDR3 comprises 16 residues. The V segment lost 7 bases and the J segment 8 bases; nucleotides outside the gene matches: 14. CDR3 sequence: CASGPGQGIRGEKLFF. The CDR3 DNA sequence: TGCGCCAGCGGACCGGGACAGGGGATTCGGGGCGAAAAACTGTTTTTT.

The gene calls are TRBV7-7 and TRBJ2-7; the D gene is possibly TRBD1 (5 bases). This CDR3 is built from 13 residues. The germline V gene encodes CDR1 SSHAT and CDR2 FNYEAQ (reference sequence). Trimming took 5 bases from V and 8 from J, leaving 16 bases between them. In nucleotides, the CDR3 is TGTGCCAGCAGCCGTGACAGAACTACGCAGCAGTACTTC. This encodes CASSRDRTTQQYF.

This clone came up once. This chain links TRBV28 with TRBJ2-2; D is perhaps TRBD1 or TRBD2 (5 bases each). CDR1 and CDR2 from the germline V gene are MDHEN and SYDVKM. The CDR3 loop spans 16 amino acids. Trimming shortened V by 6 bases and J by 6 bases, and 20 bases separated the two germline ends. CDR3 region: CASRRRDGFTAGELFF. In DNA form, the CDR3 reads TGTGCCAGCAGGAGACGGGACGGCTTCACTGCCGGGGAGCTGTTTTTT. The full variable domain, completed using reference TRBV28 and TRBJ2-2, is DVKVTQSSRYLVKRTGEKVFLECVQDMDHENMFWYRQDPGLGLRLIYFSYDVKMKEKGDIPEGYSVSREKKERFSLILESASTNQTSMYLCASRRRDGFTAGELFFGEGSRLTVL.

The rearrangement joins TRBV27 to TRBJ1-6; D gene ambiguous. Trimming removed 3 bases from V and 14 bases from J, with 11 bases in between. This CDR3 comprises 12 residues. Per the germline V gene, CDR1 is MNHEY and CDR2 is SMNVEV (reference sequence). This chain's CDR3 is CASSFGFGALHF. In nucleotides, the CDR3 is TGTGCCAGCAGTTTCGGATTCGGGGCCCTCCACTTT.

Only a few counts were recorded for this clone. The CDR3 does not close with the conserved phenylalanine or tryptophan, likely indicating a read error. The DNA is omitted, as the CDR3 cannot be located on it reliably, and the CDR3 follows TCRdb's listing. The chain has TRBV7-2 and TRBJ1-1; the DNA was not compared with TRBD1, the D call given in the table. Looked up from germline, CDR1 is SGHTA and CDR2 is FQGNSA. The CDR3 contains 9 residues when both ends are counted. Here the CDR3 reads CASSVTGPL.

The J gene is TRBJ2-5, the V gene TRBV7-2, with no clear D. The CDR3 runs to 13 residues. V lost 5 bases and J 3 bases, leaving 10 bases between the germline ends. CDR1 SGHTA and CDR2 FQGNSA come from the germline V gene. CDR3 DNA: TGTGCCAGCAGCCCCGCCGGAGAAGAGACCCAGTACTTC. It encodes CASSPAGEETQYF.

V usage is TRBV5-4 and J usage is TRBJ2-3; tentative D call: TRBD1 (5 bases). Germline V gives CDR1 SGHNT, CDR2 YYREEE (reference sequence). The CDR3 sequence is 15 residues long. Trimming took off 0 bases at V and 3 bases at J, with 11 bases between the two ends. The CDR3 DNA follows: TGTGCCAGCAGCTTGGCCGCAGGGAAAACAGATACGCAGTATTTT. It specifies CASSLAAGKTDTQYF.

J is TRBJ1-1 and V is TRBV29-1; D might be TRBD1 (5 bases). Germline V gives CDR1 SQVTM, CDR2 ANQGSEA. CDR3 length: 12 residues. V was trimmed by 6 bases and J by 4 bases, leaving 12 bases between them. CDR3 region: CSVDTGGTEAFF. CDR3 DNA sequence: TGCAGCGTCGATACAGGAGGCACTGAAGCTTTCTTT. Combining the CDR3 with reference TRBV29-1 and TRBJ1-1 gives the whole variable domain SAVISQKPSRDICQRGTSLTIQCQVDSQVTMMFWYRQQPGQSLTLIATANQGSEATYESGFVIDKFPISRPNLTFSTLTVSNMSPEDSSIYLCSVDTGGTEAFFGQGTRLTVV.

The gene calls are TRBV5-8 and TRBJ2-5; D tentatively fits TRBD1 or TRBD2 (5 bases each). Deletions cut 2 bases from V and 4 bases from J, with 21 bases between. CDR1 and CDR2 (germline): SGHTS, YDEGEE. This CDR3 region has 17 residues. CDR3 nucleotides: TGTGCCAGCAGCTTAAGTCGGGTCGCAGGGAGTACAGAGACCCAGTACTTC. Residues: CASSLSRVAGSTETQYF.

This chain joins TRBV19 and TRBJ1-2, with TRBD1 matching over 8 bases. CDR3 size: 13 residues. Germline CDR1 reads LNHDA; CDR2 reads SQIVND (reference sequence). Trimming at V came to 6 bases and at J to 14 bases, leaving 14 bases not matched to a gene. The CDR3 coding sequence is TGTGCCAGTAGCAGCCGGGACAGGAGAGAGTGGACCTTC. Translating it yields CASSSRDRREWTF.

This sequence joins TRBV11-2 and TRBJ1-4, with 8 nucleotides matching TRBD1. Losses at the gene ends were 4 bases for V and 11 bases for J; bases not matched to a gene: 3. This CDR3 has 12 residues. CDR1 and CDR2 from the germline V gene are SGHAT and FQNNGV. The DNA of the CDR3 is TGTGCCAGCAGCTCTGGACAGGGCAAACTGTTTTTT. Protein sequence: CASSSGQGKLFF.

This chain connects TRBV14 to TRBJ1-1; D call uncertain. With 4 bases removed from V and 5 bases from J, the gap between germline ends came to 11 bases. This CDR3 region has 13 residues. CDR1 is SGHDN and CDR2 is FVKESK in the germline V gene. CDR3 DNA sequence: TGTGCCAGCAGCCCGGTGGGGTTGACTGAAGCTTTCTTT. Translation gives CASSPVGLTEAFF. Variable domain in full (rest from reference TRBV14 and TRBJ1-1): EAGVTQFPSHSVIEKGQTVTLRCDPISGHDNLYWYRRVMGKEIKFLLHFVKESKQDESGMPNNRFLAERTGGTYSTLKVQPAELEDSGVYFCASSPVGLTEAFFGQGTRLTVV.

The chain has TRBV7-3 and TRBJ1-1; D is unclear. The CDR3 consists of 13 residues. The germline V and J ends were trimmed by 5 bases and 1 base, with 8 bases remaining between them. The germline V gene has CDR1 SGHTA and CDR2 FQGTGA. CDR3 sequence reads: CASSLTRNTEAFF. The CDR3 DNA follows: TGTGCCAGCAGCCTTACTCGGAACACTGAAGCTTTCTTT.

CDR3 sequence reads: CASSLPGQGIYSPLHF. The DNA for the CDR3 is TGTGCCAGCAGCCTGCCGGGACAGGGAATATATTCACCCCTCCACTTT. The chain combines TRBV7-9 with TRBJ1-6; 9 bases map to TRBD1. The ends lost 5 bases at V and 8 bases at J; junction bases unmatched: 10. The CDR3 loop spans 16 amino acids. The germline V gene encodes CDR1 SEHNR and CDR2 FQNEAQ (reference sequence).

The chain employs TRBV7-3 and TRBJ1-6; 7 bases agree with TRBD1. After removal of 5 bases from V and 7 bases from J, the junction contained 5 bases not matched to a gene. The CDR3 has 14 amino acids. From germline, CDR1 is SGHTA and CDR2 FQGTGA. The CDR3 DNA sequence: TGTGCCAGCAGCGTCACAGGGGCCAATTCACCCCTCCACTTT. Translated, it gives CASSVTGANSPLHF.

CDR3 coding DNA: TGTGCCAGCAGCGCCCCCTTGACAGGGGTCTACAATGAGCAGTTCTTC. Encoded protein: CASSAPLTGVYNEQFF. The chain uses TRBV9 and TRBJ2-1, with TRBD1 matching 8 bases. V shed 3 bases, J shed 3 bases, and the junction held 8 bases outside the gene matches. The CDR3 is made up of 16 amino acids. Germline CDR1 is SGDLS and CDR2 is YYNGEE.

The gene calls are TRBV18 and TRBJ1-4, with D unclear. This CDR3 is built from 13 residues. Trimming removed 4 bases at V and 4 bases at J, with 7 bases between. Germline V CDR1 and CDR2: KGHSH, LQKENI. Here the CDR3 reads CASSRADNEKLFF. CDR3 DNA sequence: TGTGCCAGCTCACGGGCGGATAATGAAAAACTGTTTTTT. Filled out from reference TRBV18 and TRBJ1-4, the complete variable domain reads NAGVMQNPRHLVRRRGQEARLRCSPMKGHSHVYWYRQLPEEGLKFMVYLQKENIIDESGMPKERFSAEFPKEGPSILRIQQVVRGDSAAYFCASSRADNEKLFFGSGTQLSVL.

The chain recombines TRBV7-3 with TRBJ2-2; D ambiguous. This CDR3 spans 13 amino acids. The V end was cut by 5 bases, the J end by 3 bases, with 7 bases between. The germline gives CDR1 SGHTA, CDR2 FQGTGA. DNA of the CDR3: TGTGCCAGCAGCCTCACAGACACCGGGGAGCTGTTTTTT. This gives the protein CASSLTDTGELFF.

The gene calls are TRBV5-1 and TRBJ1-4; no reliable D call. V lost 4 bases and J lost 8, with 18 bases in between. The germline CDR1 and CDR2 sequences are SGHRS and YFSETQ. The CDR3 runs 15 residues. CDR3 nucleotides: TGCGCCAGCAGCGCTAATGGAGGTTTAGGGGAAAAACTGTTTTTT. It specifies CASSANGGLGEKLFF.